A selection of T cell receptor beta chains follows, all from one sample in a study of technical replicates of blood from a few donors. Sequencing was performed with immunoSEQ multiplex PCR; in TCRdb, only in-frame clones are kept and a portion is missing. The data hold 55,000 to 80,000 clones, with 93% observed a single time. The sequencing sample was made of T cells isolated from PBMCs. Every receptor here comes from a human donor in good health. Each CDR3 is given with its conserved first and last residue. The D gene is left open where the match is weak. The size field is filled for only some rows; it gives once, few, many or a size class.

j_gene: TRBJ2-5; d_gene: TRBD2; abundance: NA; v_gene: TRBV11-2; CDR3nt: TGTGCCAGCAGCTTAGGACTAGCGGGGGGAAGAGAGACCCAGTACTTC; CDR3aa: CASSLGLAGGRETQYF
j_gene: TRBJ2-3; d_gene: TRBD2; abundance: NA; v_gene: TRBV12-5; CDR3nt: TGTGCTAGTGGTTGGTCTACTAGCGGGGATACGCAGTATTTT; CDR3aa: CASGWSTSGDTQYF
j_gene: TRBJ1-2; d_gene: NA; abundance: NA; v_gene: TRBV5-1; CDR3nt: TGCGCCAGCAGCCCTGGGGGCAGGGAAGATGGCTACACCTTC; CDR3aa: CASSPGGREDGYTF
j_gene: TRBJ2-3; d_gene: TRBD1; abundance: once; v_gene: TRBV27; CDR3nt: TGTGCCAGCTGCTGGGCAGGGGGAACAGATACGCAGTATTTT; CDR3aa: CASCWAGGTDTQYF
j_gene: TRBJ2-7; d_gene: NA; abundance: NA; v_gene: TRBV5-1; CDR3nt: TGCGCCAGCAGCTTGTTCTTGAGCGGGTCAGCAACCTACGAGCAGTACTTC; CDR3aa: CASSLFLSGSATYEQYF
j_gene: TRBJ1-5; d_gene: NA; abundance: once; v_gene: TRBV10-1; CDR3nt: TGCGCCAGCAGTGAGACAGCTAATCAGCCCCAGCATTTT; CDR3aa: CASSETANQPQHF
j_gene: TRBJ2-7; d_gene: NA; abundance: NA; v_gene: TRBV7-3; CDR3nt: TGTGCCAGCAGCTTAACGACGGGGATGGCCCACGAGCAGTACTTC; CDR3aa: CASSLTTGMAHEQYF
j_gene: TRBJ1-4; d_gene: NA; abundance: once; v_gene: TRBV10-1; CDR3nt: TGCGCCAGCAGCGACAGCCCTGCAACTAATGAAAAACTGTTTTTT; CDR3aa: CASSDSPATNEKLFF
j_gene: TRBJ2-7; d_gene: NA; abundance: NA; v_gene: TRBV27; CDR3nt: TGTGCCAGCAGTTTATCAACCTACGGGGACGAGCAGTACTTC; CDR3aa: CASSLSTYGDEQYF
j_gene: TRBJ2-7; d_gene: TRBD2; abundance: NA; v_gene: TRBV6-1; CDR3nt: TGTGCCAGCAGTCTAAGCGGGAGGCCCTACGAGCAGTACTTC; CDR3aa: CASSLSGRPYEQYF
j_gene: TRBJ1-1; d_gene: TRBD1; abundance: NA; v_gene: TRBV6-5; CDR3nt: TGTGCCAGCACCAGATTGACAGGGGGTAACACTGAAGCTTTCTTT; CDR3aa: CASTRLTGGNTEAFF
j_gene: TRBJ1-1; d_gene: NA; abundance: NA; v_gene: TRBV18; CDR3nt: TGTGCCAGCTCAGCAGGGTACACTGAAGCTTTCTTT; CDR3aa: CASSAGYTEAFF
j_gene: TRBJ1-4; d_gene: NA; abundance: NA; v_gene: TRBV28; CDR3nt: TGTGCCAGCCTCTCGGGGGGGGCAGTCGGAGAACTGTTTTTT; CDR3aa: CASLSGGAVGELFF
j_gene: TRBJ2-7; d_gene: TRBD2; abundance: NA; v_gene: TRBV29-1; CDR3nt: TGCAGCGTTTCCCTAGCGGGAGGCCGATACTACGAGCAGTACTTC; CDR3aa: CSVSLAGGRYYEQYF
j_gene: TRBJ2-2; d_gene: TRBD2; abundance: once; v_gene: TRBV5-5; CDR3nt: TGTGCCAGCAGCGAGTCTAGCGGGAGGGCCCCCGGGGAGCTGTTTTTT; CDR3aa: CASSESSGRAPGELFF
j_gene: TRBJ2-7; d_gene: TRBD2; abundance: NA; v_gene: TRBV4-1; CDR3nt: TGCGCCAGCAGCCAAGGGACTAGCGGGGGCTACGAGCAGTACTTC; CDR3aa: CASSQGTSGGYEQYF
j_gene: TRBJ2-5; d_gene: NA; abundance: NA; v_gene: TRBV15; CDR3nt: TGTGCCACCAGCAGAGATCTGGGCTATCCGTACCAAGAGACCCAGTACTTC; CDR3aa: CATSRDLGYPYQETQYF
j_gene: TRBJ2-5; d_gene: NA; abundance: NA; v_gene: TRBV29-1; CDR3nt: TGCAGCGTTGCCGGCCTCGCTCAGGGCTTTCTGGAGACCCAGTACTTC; CDR3aa: CSVAGLAQGFLETQYF
j_gene: TRBJ1-1; d_gene: TRBD1; abundance: NA; v_gene: TRBV14; CDR3nt: TGTGCCAGCAGCCATCCGGGACAGGGGAACACTGAAGCTTTCTTT; CDR3aa: CASSHPGQGNTEAFF
j_gene: TRBJ2-7; d_gene: NA; abundance: NA; v_gene: TRBV6-1; CDR3nt: TGTGCCAGCAGTGAGGGCTATGGCTACGAGCAGTACTTC; CDR3aa: CASSEGYGYEQYF
j_gene: TRBJ2-3; d_gene: NA; abundance: NA; v_gene: TRBV10-3; CDR3nt: TGTGCCATCAGGGCCGTCTCGAGCACAGATACGCAGTATTTT; CDR3aa: CAIRAVSSTDTQYF
j_gene: TRBJ1-2; d_gene: NA; abundance: few; v_gene: TRBV9; CDR3nt: TGTGCCAGCAGCGTAGACAGTACACCTAACTATGGCTACACCTTC; CDR3aa: CASSVDSTPNYGYTF
j_gene: TRBJ2-1; d_gene: TRBD2; abundance: NA; v_gene: TRBV7-9; CDR3nt: TGTGCCAGCAGCTTAGACGGGACTAGCGGCCGTGAGCAGTTCTTC; CDR3aa: CASSLDGTSGREQFF
j_gene: TRBJ2-3; d_gene: TRBD2; abundance: NA; v_gene: TRBV10-2; CDR3nt: TGCGCCAGCAGCGGGACTAGGACAGATACGCAGTATTTT; CDR3aa: CASSGTRTDTQYF
j_gene: TRBJ2-3; d_gene: NA; abundance: NA; v_gene: TRBV6-1; CDR3nt: TGTGCCGGAGAGGAGGGAGGGGGGAGGACAGATACGCAGTATTTT; CDR3aa: CAGEEGGGRTDTQYF
j_gene: TRBJ2-3; d_gene: NA; abundance: NA; v_gene: TRBV5-4; CDR3nt: TGTGCCAGCAGCTTGTTATCGATACCACTCACAGATACGCAGTATTTT; CDR3aa: CASSLLSIPLTDTQYF
j_gene: TRBJ2-1; d_gene: TRBD2; abundance: NA; v_gene: TRBV20-1; CDR3nt: TGCAGTGCTAGGGGGGAGGGTGAGCAGTTCTTC; CDR3aa: CSARGEGEQFF
j_gene: TRBJ1-6; d_gene: TRBD1; abundance: NA; v_gene: TRBV30; CDR3nt: TGTGCCTGGAGTGTACAGGGGGAATCACCCCTCCACTTT; CDR3aa: CAWSVQGESPLHF
j_gene: TRBJ1-5; d_gene: TRBD1; abundance: once; v_gene: TRBV5-6; CDR3nt: TGTGCCAGCAGCTTGGCACAGGGGTTAAATAGCAATCAGCCCCAGCATTTT; CDR3aa: CASSLAQGLNSNQPQHF
j_gene: TRBJ2-3; d_gene: NA; abundance: NA; v_gene: TRBV5-1; CDR3nt: TGCGCCAGCAGCTTGCTCCCCGGAGATACGCAGTATTTT; CDR3aa: CASSLLPGDTQYF
j_gene: TRBJ2-1; d_gene: TRBD1; abundance: NA; v_gene: TRBV7-9; CDR3nt: TGTGCCAGCAGCGGACAGGGGATCTCCTACAATGAGCAGTTCTTC; CDR3aa: CASSGQGISYNEQFF
j_gene: TRBJ1-2; d_gene: TRBD1; abundance: few; v_gene: TRBV5-5; CDR3nt: TGTGCCAGCAGCTCCCGGGACAGCCGAATCTATGGCTACACCTTC; CDR3aa: CASSSRDSRIYGYTF
j_gene: TRBJ2-5; d_gene: NA; abundance: NA; v_gene: TRBV11-2; CDR3nt: TGTGCCAGCAGCTTTCCAGGGGAAGAGACCCAGTACTTC; CDR3aa: CASSFPGEETQYF